This TCR beta chain was profiled in a study of T cells after yellow fever vaccination. General study points: FACS-sorted repertoires might harbor abundant contaminating clonotypes from the bulk population. Clones that expanded after primary vaccination mostly reappeared after the booster (96% CD4, 88% CD8). Among all clonotypes, a small share was observed in both CD4 and CD8 compartments.

The table lists this clonotype with many counts. As yet, its antigen is unknown. The CDR3 totals 20 residues. Germline V gene sequence: CDR1 MNHEY, CDR2 SVGAGI. The germline V and J ends were trimmed by 2 bases and 4 bases, with 26 bases remaining between them. 5'RACE template switching produced TCR cDNA carrying a universal primer site and UMIs. TCRdb itself ran the 5' RACE reads through MiXCR, one entry per CDR3 protein. The table records approximately 450,000 distinct CDR3 sequences, roughly 20% of them present only once. The sequence came from a man aged 18 to 35 who received the YFV17D yellow fever vaccine. The specimen was PBMCs, collected before the yellow fever booster vaccination. The chain joins TRBV6-5 to TRBJ1-4; tentative D call: TRBD1 (5 bases). CDR3 DNA sequence: TGTGCCAGCAGTTACAAACGCGGGGCGACTCTTGGCTCTGGTAATGAAAAACTGTTTTTT. Encoded protein: CASSYKRGATLGSGNEKLFF.